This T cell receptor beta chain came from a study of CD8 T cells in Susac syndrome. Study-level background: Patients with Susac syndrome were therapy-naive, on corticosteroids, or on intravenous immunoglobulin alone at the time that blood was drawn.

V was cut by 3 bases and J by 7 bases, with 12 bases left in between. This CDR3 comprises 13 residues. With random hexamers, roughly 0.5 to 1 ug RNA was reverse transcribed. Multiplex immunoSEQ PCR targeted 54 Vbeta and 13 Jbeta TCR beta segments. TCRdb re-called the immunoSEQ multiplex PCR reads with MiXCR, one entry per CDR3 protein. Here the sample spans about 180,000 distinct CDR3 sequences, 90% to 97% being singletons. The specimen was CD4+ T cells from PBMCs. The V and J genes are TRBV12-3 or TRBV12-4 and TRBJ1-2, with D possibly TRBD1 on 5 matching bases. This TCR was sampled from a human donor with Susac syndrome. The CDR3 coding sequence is TGTGCCAGCAGTTTCGGGACTAGGGTTGGCTACACCTTC. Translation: CASSFGTRVGYTF.